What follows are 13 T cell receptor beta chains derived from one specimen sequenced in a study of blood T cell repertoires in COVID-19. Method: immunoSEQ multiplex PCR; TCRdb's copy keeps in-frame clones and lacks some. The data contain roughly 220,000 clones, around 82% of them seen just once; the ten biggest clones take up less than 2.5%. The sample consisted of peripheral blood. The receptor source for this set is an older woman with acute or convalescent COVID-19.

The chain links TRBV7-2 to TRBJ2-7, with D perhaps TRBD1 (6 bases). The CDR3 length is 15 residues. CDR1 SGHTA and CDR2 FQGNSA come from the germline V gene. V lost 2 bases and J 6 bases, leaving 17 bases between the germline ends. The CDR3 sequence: CASSLWGTGNSEQYF. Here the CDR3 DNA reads TGTGCCAGCAGCTTATGGGGCACAGGGAATTCCGAGCAGTACTTC.

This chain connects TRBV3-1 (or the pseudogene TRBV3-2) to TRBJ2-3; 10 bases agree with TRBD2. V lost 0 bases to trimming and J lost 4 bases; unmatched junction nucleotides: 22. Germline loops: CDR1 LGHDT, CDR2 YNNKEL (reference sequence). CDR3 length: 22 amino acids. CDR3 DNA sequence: TGTGCCAGCAGCCAAGATAAGGCCCAAGGGGCTAGCGGGAGTAAACCATCAGATACGCAGTATTTT. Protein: CASSQDKAQGASGSKPSDTQYF.

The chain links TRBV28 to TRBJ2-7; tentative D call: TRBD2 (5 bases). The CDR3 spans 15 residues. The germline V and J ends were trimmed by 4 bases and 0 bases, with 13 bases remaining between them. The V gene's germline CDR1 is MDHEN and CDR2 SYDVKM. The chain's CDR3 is CASSSRTYSSYEQYF. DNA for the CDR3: TGTGCCAGCAGTTCCCGGACTTATAGCTCCTACGAGCAGTACTTC.

The DNA for the CDR3 is TGTGCCAGCAGTTACTCGAGTAGACAGGGAGGTGCAACTAATGAAAAACTGTTTTTT. This gives the protein CASSYSSRQGGATNEKLFF. The chain links TRBV6-2 or TRBV6-3 to TRBJ1-4; 7 positions match TRBD1. With 0 bases clipped from V and 0 bases from J, the junction kept 10 bases outside the gene matches. Germline CDR1 and CDR2: MNHEY and SVGEGT. CDR3 length: 19 residues.

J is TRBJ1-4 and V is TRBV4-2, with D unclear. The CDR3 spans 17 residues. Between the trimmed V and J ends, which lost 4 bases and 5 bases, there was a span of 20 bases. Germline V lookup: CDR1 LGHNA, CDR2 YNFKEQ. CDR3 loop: CASSPNPNHGGNEKLFF. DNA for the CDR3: TGTGCCAGCAGCCCCAACCCTAATCACGGCGGGAATGAAAAACTGTTTTTT.

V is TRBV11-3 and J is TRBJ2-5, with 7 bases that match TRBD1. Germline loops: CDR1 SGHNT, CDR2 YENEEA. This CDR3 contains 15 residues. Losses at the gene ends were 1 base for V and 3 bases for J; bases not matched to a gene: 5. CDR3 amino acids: CASSLGSGGEETQYF. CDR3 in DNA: TGTGCCAGCAGCTTAGGCTCAGGGGGAGAAGAGACCCAGTACTTC.

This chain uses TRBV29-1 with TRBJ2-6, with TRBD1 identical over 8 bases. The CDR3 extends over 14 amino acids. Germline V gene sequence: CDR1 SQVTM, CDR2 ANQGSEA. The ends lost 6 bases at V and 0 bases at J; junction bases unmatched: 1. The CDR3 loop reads CSVTGDSGANVLTF. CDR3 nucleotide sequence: TGCAGCGTGACAGGGGACTCTGGGGCCAACGTCCTGACTTTC.

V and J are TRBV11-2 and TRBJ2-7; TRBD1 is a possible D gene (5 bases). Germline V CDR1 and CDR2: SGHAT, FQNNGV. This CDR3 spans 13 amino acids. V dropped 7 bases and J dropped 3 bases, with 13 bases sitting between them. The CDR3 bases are TGTGCCAGCACCCCAGACAGATTCTACGAGCAGTACTTC. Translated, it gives CASTPDRFYEQYF. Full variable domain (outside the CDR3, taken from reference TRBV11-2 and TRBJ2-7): EAGVAQSPRYKIIEKRQSVAFWCNPISGHATLYWYQQILGQGPKLLIQFQNNGVVDDSQLPKDRFSAERLKGVDSTLKIQPAKLEDSAVYLCASTPDRFYEQYFGPGTRLTVT.

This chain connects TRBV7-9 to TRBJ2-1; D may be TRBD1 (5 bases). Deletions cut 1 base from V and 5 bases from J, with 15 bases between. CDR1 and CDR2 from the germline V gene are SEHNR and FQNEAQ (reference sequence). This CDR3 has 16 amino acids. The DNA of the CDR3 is TGTGCCAGCAGCTTAGTTCAGGGAAGGTCTAACAATGAGCAGTTCTTC. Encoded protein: CASSLVQGRSNNEQFF.

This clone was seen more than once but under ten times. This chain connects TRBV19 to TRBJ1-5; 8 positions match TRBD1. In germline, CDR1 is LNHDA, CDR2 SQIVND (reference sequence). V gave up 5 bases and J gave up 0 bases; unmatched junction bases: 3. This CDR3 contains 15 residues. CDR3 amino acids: CASSRQGNSNQPQHF. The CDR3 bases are TGTGCCAGTAGTCGACAGGGGAATAGCAATCAGCCCCAGCATTTT.

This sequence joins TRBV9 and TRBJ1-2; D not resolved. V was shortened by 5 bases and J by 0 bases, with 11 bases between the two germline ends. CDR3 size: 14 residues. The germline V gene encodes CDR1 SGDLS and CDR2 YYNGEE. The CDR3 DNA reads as TGTGCCAGCAGAGGAGCCGGGTCTAACTATGGCTACACCTTC. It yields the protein CASRGAGSNYGYTF.

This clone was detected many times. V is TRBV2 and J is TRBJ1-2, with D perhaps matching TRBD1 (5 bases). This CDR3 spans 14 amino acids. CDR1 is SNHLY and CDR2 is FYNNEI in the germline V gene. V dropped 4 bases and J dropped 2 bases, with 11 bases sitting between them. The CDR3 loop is CASSGIGANYGYTF. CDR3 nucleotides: TGTGCCAGCAGTGGTATAGGGGCAAACTATGGCTACACCTTC.

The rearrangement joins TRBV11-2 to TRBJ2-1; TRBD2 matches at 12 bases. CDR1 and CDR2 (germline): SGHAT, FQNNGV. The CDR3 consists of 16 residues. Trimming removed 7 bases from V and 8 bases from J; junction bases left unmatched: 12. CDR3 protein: CASTQTLAGGPDEQFF. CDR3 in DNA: TGTGCCAGCACCCAGACCCTAGCGGGGGGGCCGGATGAGCAGTTCTTC.